The 5 T cell receptor beta chains below come from one sample, sequenced in a study of persistence of HIV-infected CD4 T cells. Overlapping HIV-1 Gag 15-mer peptides at approximately 0.91 ug per peptide per mL were used. Sorting of responding CD4+ T cells relied on upregulated CD40 ligand together with CD69. For these TCRs, the target antigens are not known. This was the immunoSEQ version 4 assay in survey mode. Profiled with immunoSEQ multiplex PCR; TCRdb holds only in-frame clones, not every one. The sample holds about 25,000 clones, about 74% seen once. The sequencing used CD4+ T cells sorted from PBMCs after 18-hour stimulation, collected from a patient who received antiretroviral therapy. All receptors come from an adult man with HIV who was CMV-seropositive.

V is TRBV7-9 and J is TRBJ2-5; the match to TRBD1 covers 8 bases. V lost 3 bases, J lost 4 bases, and 4 bases stayed unmatched. The CDR3 is 14 amino acids. CDR1 is SEHNR, CDR2 FQNEAQ, per germline (reference sequence). CDR3 DNA: TGTGCCAGCAGCTTCTATACAGGGGGAGAGACCCAGTACTTC. Protein product: CASSFYTGGETQYF.

This clone turned up a few times. This chain links TRBV9 with TRBJ2-1, with TRBD2 matching over 11 bases. Germline CDR1 reads SGDLS; CDR2 reads YYNGEE. V dropped 6 bases and J dropped 7; count of bases not matched to a gene: 6. This CDR3 has 14 amino acids. The CDR3 loop reads CASNIAGGHNEQFF. CDR3 bases: TGTGCCAGCAACATAGCGGGGGGGCATAATGAGCAGTTCTTC.

The CDR3 DNA sequence: TGTGCCAGCAGTAGACAGGGTACCACTAATGAAAAACTGTTTTTT. Encoded protein: CASSRQGTTNEKLFF. The J gene is TRBJ1-4, the V gene TRBV6-5; 7 nucleotides agree with TRBD1. Germline CDR1 MNHEY, CDR2 SVGAGI. This CDR3 contains 15 residues. Germline trimming cut 5 bases from V and 2 bases from J; bases unmatched to any gene: 5.

The chain carries TRBV5-1 and TRBJ2-2; 10 bases are a match to TRBD1. Germline V gene sequence: CDR1 SGHRS, CDR2 YFSETQ. The ends lost 4 bases at V and 5 bases at J; junction bases unmatched: 2. The CDR3 loop spans 14 amino acids. The CDR3 DNA reads TGCGCCAGCAGCCTGGGACAGGGGACCGGGGAGCTGTTTTTT. It encodes CASSLGQGTGELFF.

The DNA for the CDR3 is TGTGCCAGCAGCCGGACAACTAGCGGGGGTTACCAAGAGACCCAGTACTTC. It yields the protein CASSRTTSGGYQETQYF. This sequence joins TRBV3-1 (or the pseudogene TRBV3-2) and TRBJ2-5, with TRBD2 matching over 11 bases. Germline loops: CDR1 LGHDT, CDR2 YNNKEL (reference sequence). The CDR3 has 17 residues. Trimming at V came to 4 bases and at J to 0 bases, leaving 7 bases not matched to a gene.